This T cell receptor beta chain was sequenced in a study of neoadjuvant anti-PD-1 for oral cavity cancer (dated by TCRdb to the early 2020s). For the wider study: Before undergoing curative-intent surgical resection, most patients got three to four biweekly nivolumab doses at 3 mg/kg. Patients who did not progress were given a fourth nivolumab dose at about day 43 and had definitive surgical resection on days 50-56. Under RECIST 1.1, patients with complete response, partial response or stable disease were classed as responders, and patients with progression were classed as non-responders. The parent correlative cohort had roughly 12 patients and a response rate of 33%.

PBMC libraries used mostly approximately 0.5 ug of input genomic DNA for deep sequencing, with six replicates per sample. The immunoSEQ hsTCRbeta kit was used to prepare TCRbeta libraries according to the manufacturer's instructions. Sequencing of the completed libraries took place using an Illumina NovaSeq 6000 S4 flow cell after they had been pooled to around 3.3 nM. As for the original processing: The immunoSEQ Analyzer was used for raw data preprocessing and quality control. The analysis was limited to productive rearrangements, and each clonotype was defined by a unique CDR3 amino acid sequence. Using the R package tcR, the researchers computed the Gini-Simpson index as their estimate of repertoire clonality. Gini indices were compared with Student's t test, and associations with tumor size change were assessed by Pearson correlation. Imported from immuneACCESS, the table was reduced by TCRdb to in-frame sequences with V and J called. These copies leave out some clones; in studies compared against another copy, an unresolved V gene accounts for under half, and the cause of the remainder is not known. V and J calls and clone size are given by that table; D and trimming were obtained from the DNA. In all, the sample holds about 15,000 clones, and roughly three fifths of those were seen once. The top ten clones comprise 2.5% to 3% of the sample.

Results and caveats for the whole study, not just this receptor: TCR analyses included only three patients per response group, and the authors called for larger cohorts for validation. After neoadjuvant nivolumab, T cell clonality (Gini index) in PBMCs was significantly higher in non-responders than in responders. Higher pretreatment blood Treg/Th17 ratios correlated with higher pretreatment blood TCRbeta clonality and lower post-treatment tumor TCRbeta clonality.

This clone was recorded only once. The target of this receptor is not known. No qualities accompany the bases; no much larger clone lies one base away. The time point label corresponds to: before neoadjuvant nivolumab. Patients had been newly diagnosed with stage II-IVA oral cavity squamous cell carcinoma, and no prior systemic or radiation treatment had been given to the patients. The cohort was composed of patients with HPV-negative, locally advanced oral cavity squamous cell carcinoma. No culture maintenance or expansion was done, as the peripheral blood mononuclear cells went straight to analysis. Samples were obtained from a longitudinal correlative study of a single-arm phase II trial of neoadjuvant nivolumab in oral cavity squamous cell carcinoma. Subject-matched pre- and post-treatment PBMCs and tumors from three responders and three non-responders underwent genomic DNA-based TCRbeta sequencing. Peripheral blood mononuclear cells were collected before nivolumab treatment and were collected again after treatment, at the time of surgery. The Maxwell RSC DNA from Cells kit was used to extract genomic DNA from PBMCs.

V gives up 1 base and J gives up 11 bases, and the segment between their germline ends measures 10 bases. Based on the germline V gene (reference sequence), the CDR1 and CDR2 sequences are SGHNT and YYREEE. The CDR3 sequence holds 12 residues, the cysteine and phenylalanine included. The retained sequence is limited to the CDR3, 36 bases, with the frame set at the first base. The TCR originated in a person aged 35 to 85 with oral cavity squamous cell carcinoma. This chain joins TRBV5-4 to TRBJ2-1, with the D gene uncertain. The sample here was PBMCs, taken before nivolumab (anti-PD-1) treatment. The DNA sequence is TGTGCCAGCAGCTTGAAGGGCGCTCAGCAGTTCTTC. Its amino acids are CASSLKGAQQFF. Beyond the CDR3, the reference TRBV5-4 and TRBJ2-1 genes provide the residues; the full variable domain reads: ETGVTQSPTHLIKTRGQQVTLRCSSQSGHNTVSWYQQALGQGPQFIFQYYREEENGRGNFPPRFSGLQFPNYSSELNVNALELDDSALYLCASSLKGAQQFFGPGTRLTVL.